This TCR beta chain was recorded in a study of graft-versus-host responses after intestinal transplantation. About the study: Induction using anti-thymocyte globulin, followed by tacrolimus and steroids for approximately 3 years, was given to all recipients. Findings and limits, study-wide: Peak circulating GvH clone levels were associated with early post-transplant HvG declines.

This table comes from immunoSEQ multiplex PCR, and its TCRdb copy is limited to in-frame clones, with some not included. Of 75,000 to 100,000 clones listed, approximately 90% are singletons. Worth noting for this clone: Its antigen remains unknown.

The CDR3 consists of 15 residues. V was clipped by 3 bases and J by 1 base, with 13 bases between them. Germline V CDR1 and CDR2: SGDLS, YYNGEE. The receptor's source is a human patient who received an intestinal transplant, so some T cells may come from the graft donor. This specimen was PBMCs, taken just under 460 days after intestinal transplant. V gene TRBV9 combines with J gene TRBJ2-5; D may be TRBD1 or TRBD2 (5 bases each). In nucleotides, the CDR3 is TGTGCCAGCAGCGGGGGACCGGGGATCCAAGAGACCCAGTACTTC. It is translated as CASSGGPGIQETQYF.